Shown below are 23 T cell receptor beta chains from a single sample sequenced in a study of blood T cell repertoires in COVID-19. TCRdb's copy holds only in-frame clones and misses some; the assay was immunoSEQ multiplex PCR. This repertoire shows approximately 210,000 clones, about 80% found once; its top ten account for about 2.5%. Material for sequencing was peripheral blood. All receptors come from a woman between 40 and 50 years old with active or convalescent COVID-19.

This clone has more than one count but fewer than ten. DNA of the CDR3: TGCGCCAGCAGCTCGGACTCCCTGGACAATGAGCAGTTCTTC. This sequence encodes CASSSDSLDNEQFF. This chain connects TRBV5-1 to TRBJ2-1; possible D gene TRBD2, 5 bases. The CDR3 sequence is 14 residues long. V shed 3 bases and J shed 5 bases, with 12 bases lying between them. Germline V gene sequence: CDR1 SGHRS, CDR2 YFSETQ.

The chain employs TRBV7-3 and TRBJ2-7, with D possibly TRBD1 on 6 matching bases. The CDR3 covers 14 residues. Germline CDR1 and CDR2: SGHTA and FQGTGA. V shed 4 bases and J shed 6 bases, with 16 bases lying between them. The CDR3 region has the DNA TGTGCCAGCAGCTCCCACAGGGAAAGGGGCGAGCAGTACTTC. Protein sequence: CASSSHRERGEQYF. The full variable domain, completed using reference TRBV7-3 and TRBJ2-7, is GAGVSQTPSNKVTEKGKYVELRCDPISGHTALYWYRQSLGQGPEFLIYFQGTGAADDSGLPNDRFFAVRPEGSVSTLKIQRTERGDSAVYLCASSSHRERGEQYFGPGTRLTVT.

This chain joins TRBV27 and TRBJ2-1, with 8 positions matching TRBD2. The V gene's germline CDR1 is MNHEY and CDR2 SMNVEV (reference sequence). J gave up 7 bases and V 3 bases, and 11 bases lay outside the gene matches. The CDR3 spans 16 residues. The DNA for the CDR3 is TGTGCCAGCAGTTTTCAGCCCGGGGGGGCTTTTAATGAGCAGTTCTTC. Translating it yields CASSFQPGGAFNEQFF.

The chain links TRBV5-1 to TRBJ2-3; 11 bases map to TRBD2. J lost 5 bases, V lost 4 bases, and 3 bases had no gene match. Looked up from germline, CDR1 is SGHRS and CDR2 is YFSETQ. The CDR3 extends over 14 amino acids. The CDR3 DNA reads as TGCGCCAGCAGCCTGGGACTAGCGGTAGATACGCAGTATTTT. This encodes CASSLGLAVDTQYF.

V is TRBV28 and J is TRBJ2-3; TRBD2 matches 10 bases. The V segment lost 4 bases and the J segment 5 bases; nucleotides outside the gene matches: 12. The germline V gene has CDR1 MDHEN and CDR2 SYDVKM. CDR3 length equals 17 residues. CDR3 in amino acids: CASSWGASGGGLDTQYF. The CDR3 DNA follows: TGTGCCAGCAGTTGGGGGGCTAGCGGGGGAGGTCTAGATACGCAGTATTTT.

In DNA, the CDR3 is TGTGCCACCATGACAGGGGGCGGTCAGCCCCAGCATTTT. Its translation: CATMTGGGQPQHF. The V and J genes are TRBV24-1 and TRBJ1-5; 10 nucleotides agree with TRBD1. This CDR3 contains 13 residues. Unmatched junction bases numbered 3, after V lost 8 bases and J lost 6 bases. Germline V gene data show CDR1 as KGHDR and CDR2 as SFDVKD.

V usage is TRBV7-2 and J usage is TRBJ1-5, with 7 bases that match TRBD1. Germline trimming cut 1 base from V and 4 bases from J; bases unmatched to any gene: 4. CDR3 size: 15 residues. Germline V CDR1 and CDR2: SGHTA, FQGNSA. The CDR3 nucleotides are TGTGCCAGCAGCTTAGGACAGGGACAGAATCAGCCCCAGCATTTT. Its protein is CASSLGQGQNQPQHF.

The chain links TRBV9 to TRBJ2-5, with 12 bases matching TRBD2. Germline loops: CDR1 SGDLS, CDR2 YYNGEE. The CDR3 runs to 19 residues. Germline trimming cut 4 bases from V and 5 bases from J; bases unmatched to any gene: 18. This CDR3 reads CASSHPEGLAGRVGETQYF. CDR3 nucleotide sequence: TGTGCCAGCAGCCACCCCGAGGGACTAGCGGGCCGGGTGGGGGAGACCCAGTACTTC.

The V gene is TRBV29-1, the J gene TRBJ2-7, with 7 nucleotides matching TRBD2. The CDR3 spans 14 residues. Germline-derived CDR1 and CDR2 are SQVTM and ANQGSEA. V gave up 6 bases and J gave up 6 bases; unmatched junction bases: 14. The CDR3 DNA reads TGCAGCGTGGATGAAAGCGGGACTCTCTCCGAGCAGTACTTC. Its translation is CSVDESGTLSEQYF.

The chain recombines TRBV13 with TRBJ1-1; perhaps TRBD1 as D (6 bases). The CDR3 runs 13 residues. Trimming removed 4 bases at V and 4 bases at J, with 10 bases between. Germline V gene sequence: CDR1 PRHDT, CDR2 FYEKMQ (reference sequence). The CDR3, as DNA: TGTGCCAGCAGCTCCGCCAGGGGCACTGAAGCTTTCTTT. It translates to CASSSARGTEAFF.

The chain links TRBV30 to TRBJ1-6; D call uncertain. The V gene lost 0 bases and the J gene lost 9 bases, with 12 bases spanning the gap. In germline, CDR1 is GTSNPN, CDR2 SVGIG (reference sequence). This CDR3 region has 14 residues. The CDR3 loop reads CAWSVSSGSSPLHF. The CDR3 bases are TGTGCCTGGAGTGTATCGTCAGGAAGTTCACCCCTCCACTTT.

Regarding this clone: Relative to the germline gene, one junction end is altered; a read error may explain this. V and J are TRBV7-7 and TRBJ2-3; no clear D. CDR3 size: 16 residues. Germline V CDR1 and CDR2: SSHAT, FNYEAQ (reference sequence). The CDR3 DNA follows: TGTGCTAGCAGCCCAGAAGGAGCAGTACCCACAGATACGCAGTATTTT. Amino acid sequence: CASSPEGAVPTDTQYF.

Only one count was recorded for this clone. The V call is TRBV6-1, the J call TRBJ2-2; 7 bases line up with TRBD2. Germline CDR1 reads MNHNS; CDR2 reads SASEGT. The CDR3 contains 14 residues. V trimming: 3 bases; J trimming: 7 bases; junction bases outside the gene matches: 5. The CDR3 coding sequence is TGTGCCAGCAGTGACGGGGGGACGGGCGGGGAGCTGTTTTTT. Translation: CASSDGGTGGELFF.

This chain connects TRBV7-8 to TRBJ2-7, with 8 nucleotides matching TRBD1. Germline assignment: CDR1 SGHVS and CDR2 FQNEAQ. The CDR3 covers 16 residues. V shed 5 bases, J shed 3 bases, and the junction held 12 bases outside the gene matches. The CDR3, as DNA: TGTGCCAGCAGCCCAGGGGGCAGGGGGCGGTTCTACGAGCAGTACTTC. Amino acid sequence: CASSPGGRGRFYEQYF.

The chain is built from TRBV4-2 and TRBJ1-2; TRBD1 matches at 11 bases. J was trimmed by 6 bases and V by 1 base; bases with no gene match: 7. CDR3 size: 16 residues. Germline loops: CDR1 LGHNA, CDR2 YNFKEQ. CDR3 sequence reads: CASSQVQGQGGNGYTF. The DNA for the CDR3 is TGTGCCAGCAGCCAAGTCCAGGGACAGGGGGGAAATGGCTACACCTTC.

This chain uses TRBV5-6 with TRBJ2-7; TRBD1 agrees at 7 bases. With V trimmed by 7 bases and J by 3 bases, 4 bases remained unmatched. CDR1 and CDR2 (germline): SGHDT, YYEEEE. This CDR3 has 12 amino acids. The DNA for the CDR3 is TGTGCCAGCGGGACAGATTTCTACGAGCAGTACTTC. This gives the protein CASGTDFYEQYF.

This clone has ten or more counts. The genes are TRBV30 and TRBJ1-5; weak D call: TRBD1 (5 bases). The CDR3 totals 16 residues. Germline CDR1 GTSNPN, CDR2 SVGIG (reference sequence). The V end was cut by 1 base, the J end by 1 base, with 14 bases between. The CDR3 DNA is TGTGCCTGGAGTGGGGGCGAGTGGCCGAGCAATCAGCCCCAGCATTTT. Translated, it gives CAWSGGEWPSNQPQHF. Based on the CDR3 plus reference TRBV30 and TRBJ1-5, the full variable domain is SQTIHQWPATLVQPVGSPLSLECTVEGTSNPNLYWYRQAAGRGLQLLFYSVGIGQISSEVPQNLSASRPQDRQFILSSKKLLLSDSGFYLCAWSGGEWPSNQPQHFGDGTRLSIL.

The DNA for the CDR3 is TGTGCCAGCACCAGGGACAGGGGTCAGCCCCAGCATTTT. This sequence encodes CASTRDRGQPQHF. The chain uses TRBV11-2 and TRBJ1-5; 10 nucleotides align to TRBD1. CDR3 length: 13 amino acids. V lost 7 bases to trimming and J lost 6 bases; unmatched junction nucleotides: 3. Germline V gene data show CDR1 as SGHAT and CDR2 as FQNNGV.

Here the CDR3 reads CSASTQGYGYTF. The DNA of the CDR3 is TGCAGTGCTAGTACTCAGGGCTATGGCTACACCTTC. This chain connects TRBV20-1 to TRBJ1-2; a possible D gene is TRBD1 (5 bases). The germline CDR1 and CDR2 sequences are DFQATT and SNEGSKA (reference sequence). Trimming removed 3 bases from V and 4 bases from J, with 9 bases in between. This CDR3 has 12 amino acids.

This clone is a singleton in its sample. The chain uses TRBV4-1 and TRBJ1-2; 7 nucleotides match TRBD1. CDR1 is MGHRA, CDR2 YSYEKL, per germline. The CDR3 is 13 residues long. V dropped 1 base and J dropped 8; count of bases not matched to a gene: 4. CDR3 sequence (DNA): TGCGCCAGCAGCCAAGTGACAGGGAAGGGCTACACCTTC. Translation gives CASSQVTGKGYTF.

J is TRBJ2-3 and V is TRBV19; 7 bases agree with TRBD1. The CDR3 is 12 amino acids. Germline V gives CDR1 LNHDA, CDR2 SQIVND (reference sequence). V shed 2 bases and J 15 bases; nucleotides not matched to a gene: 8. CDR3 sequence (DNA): TGTGCCAGTAGTATAATCCGGGACAGAAAATATTTT. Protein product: CASSIIRDRKYF.

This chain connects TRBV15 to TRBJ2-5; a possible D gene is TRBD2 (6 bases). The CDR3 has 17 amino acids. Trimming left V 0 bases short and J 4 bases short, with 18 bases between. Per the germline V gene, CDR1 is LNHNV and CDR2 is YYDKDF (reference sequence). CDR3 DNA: TGTGCCACCAGCAGAGATCTCCGAACCGGCGGGGCAGAGACCCAGTACTTC. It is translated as CATSRDLRTGGAETQYF.

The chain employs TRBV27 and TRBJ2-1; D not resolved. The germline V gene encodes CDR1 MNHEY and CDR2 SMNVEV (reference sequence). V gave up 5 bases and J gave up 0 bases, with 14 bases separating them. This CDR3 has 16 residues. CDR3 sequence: CASSLLAESSYNEQFF. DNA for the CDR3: TGTGCCAGCAGTCTGTTGGCGGAAAGCTCCTACAATGAGCAGTTCTTC.